At least ten counts were recorded for the clone carrying this TCR beta chain. There were TCR beta CDR3 regions amplified from RNA transcripts. When the TCR CDR3 underwent first-round RT-PCR, the HTBI primer set was used. TCRdb recomputed calls from the multiplex PCR reads with MiXCR, one row per CDR3 protein. This table has about 200,000 distinct CDR3 sequences, under 20% appearing once. The data were obtained in a study of T cells in Graves' hyperthyroidism and ophthalmopathy. The CDR3 sequence is 14 residues long. Trimming removed 1 base from V and 0 bases from J, with 6 bases in between. The definition of stable Graves' hyperthyroidism was no ophthalmopathy progression within 18 months. Patients aged 18 to 65 with hyperthyroidism were newly diagnosed, with duration under 2 months. Those patients with uncontrolled infection, other autoimmune disease, pregnancy or lactation were excluded. PBMCs came from about 10 ml fresh peripheral blood.

Sequenced: blood. This receptor was identified in a man between 45 and 60 years old with Graves' hyperthyroidism. This chain connects TRBV12-3 or TRBV12-4 to TRBJ1-1, with no clear D. In DNA form, the CDR3 reads TGTGCCAGCAGTTTAGGGCAGGTGAACACTGAAGCTTTCTTT. Translation gives CASSLGQVNTEAFF.